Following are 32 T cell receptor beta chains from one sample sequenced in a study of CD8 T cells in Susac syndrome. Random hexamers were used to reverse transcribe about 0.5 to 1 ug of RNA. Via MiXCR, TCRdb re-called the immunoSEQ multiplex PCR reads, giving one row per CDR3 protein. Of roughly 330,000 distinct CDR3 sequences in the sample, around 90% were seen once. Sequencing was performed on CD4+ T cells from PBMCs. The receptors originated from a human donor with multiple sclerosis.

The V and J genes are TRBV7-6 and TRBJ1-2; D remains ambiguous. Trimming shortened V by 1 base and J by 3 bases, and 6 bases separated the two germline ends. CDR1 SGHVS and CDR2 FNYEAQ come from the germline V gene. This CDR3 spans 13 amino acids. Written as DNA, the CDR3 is TGTGCCAGCAGCTTAGGGGATGACTATGGCTACACCTTC. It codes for CASSLGDDYGYTF.

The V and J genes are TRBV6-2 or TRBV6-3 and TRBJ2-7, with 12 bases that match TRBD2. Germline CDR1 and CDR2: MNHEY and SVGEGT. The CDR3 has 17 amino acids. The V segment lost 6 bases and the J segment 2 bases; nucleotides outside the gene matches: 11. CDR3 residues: CASSSLAGGPRAYEQYF. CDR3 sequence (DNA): TGTGCCAGCAGCTCCCTAGCGGGAGGGCCGCGCGCCTACGAGCAGTACTTC.

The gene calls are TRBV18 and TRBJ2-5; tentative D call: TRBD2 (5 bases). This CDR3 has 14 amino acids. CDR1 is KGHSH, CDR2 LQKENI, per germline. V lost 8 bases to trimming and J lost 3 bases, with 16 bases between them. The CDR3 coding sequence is TGTGCCAGCCAATACGTAGGACTTAAAGAGACCCAGTACTTC. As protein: CASQYVGLKETQYF.

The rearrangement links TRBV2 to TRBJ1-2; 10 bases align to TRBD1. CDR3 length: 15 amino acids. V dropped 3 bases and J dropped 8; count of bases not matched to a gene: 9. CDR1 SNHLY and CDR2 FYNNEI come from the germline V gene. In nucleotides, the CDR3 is TGTGCCAGCAGTGAGGACAGGGGGACATCCATAGGCTACACCTTC. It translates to CASSEDRGTSIGYTF.

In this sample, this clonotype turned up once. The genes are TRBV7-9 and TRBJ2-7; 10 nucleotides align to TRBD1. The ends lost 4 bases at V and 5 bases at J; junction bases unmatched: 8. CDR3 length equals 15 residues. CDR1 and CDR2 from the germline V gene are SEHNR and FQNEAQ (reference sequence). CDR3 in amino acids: CASSWSGQGIDEQYF. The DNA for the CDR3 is TGTGCCAGCAGCTGGTCGGGACAGGGGATCGACGAGCAGTACTTC.

The CDR3: CSARTRERVKQYF. CDR3 sequence (DNA): TGCAGTGCTAGAACCCGAGAGAGGGTCAAGCAGTACTTC. The V and J genes are TRBV20-1 and TRBJ2-7; possible D gene TRBD2, 5 bases. This CDR3 has 13 amino acids. V was shortened by 2 bases and J by 8 bases, with 16 bases between the two germline ends. CDR1 DFQATT and CDR2 SNEGSKA come from the germline V gene (reference sequence).

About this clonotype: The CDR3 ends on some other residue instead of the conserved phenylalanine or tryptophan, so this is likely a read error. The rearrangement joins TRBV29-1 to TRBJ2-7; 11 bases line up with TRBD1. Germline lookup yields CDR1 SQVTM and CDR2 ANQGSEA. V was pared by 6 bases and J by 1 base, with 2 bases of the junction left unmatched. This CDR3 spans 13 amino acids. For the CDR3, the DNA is TGCAGCGTGGGACAGGGGGGTTCCTACGAGCAGTACCTC. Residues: CSVGQGGSYEQYL.

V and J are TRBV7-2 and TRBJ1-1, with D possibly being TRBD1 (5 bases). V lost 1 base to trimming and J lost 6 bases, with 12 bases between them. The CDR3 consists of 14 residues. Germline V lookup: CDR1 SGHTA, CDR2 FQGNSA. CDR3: CASSLVVGEAEAFF. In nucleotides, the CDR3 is TGTGCCAGCAGCTTAGTAGTAGGGGAGGCTGAAGCTTTCTTT.

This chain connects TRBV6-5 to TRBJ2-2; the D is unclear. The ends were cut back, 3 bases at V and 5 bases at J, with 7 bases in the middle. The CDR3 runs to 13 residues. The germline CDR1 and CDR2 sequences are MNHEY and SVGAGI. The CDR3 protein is CASSYLVTGELFF. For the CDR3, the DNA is TGTGCCAGCAGTTATTTGGTAACCGGGGAGCTGTTTTTT.

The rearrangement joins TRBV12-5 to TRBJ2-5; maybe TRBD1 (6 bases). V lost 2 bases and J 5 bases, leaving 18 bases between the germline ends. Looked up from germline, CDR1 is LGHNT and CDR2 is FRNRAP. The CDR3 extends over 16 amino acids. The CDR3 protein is CASGLTPGDNRETQYF. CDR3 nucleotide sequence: TGTGCTAGTGGTTTGACCCCCGGGGACAACCGGGAGACCCAGTACTTC.

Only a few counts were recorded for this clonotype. CDR3 sequence reads: CASSTANQPQHF. CDR3 nucleotide sequence: TGTGCCAGTAGTACCGCGAATCAGCCCCAGCATTTT. This chain joins TRBV19 and TRBJ1-5, with D hard to call. Looked up from germline, CDR1 is LNHDA and CDR2 is SQIVND (reference sequence). CDR3 length: 12 amino acids. V lost 4 bases to trimming and J lost 4 bases, with 5 bases between them.

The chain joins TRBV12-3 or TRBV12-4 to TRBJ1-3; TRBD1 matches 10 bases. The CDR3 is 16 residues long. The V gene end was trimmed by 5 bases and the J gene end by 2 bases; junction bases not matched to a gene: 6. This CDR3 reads CASSRRQGATGNTIYF. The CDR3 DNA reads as TGTGCCAGCAGTCGCCGACAGGGGGCAACTGGAAACACCATATATTTT.

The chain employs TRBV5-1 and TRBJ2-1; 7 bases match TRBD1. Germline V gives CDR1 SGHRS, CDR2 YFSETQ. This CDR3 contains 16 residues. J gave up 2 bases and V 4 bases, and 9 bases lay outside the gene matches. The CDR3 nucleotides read TGCGCCAGCAGCACTCTACGGGGACAGCCCTACAATGAGCAGTTCTTC. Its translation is CASSTLRGQPYNEQFF. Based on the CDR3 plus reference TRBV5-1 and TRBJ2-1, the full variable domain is KAGVTQTPRYLIKTRGQQVTLSCSPISGHRSVSWYQQTPGQGLQFLFEYFSETQRNKGNFPGRFSGRQFSNSRSEMNVSTLELGDSALYLCASSTLRGQPYNEQFFGPGTRLTVL.

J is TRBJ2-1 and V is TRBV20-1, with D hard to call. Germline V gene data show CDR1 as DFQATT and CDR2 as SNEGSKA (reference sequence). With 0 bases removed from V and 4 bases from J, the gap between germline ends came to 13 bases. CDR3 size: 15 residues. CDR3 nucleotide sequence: TGCAGTGCTAGAGATGGGGTCGGATATTACAATGAGCAGTTCTTC. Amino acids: CSARDGVGYYNEQFF.

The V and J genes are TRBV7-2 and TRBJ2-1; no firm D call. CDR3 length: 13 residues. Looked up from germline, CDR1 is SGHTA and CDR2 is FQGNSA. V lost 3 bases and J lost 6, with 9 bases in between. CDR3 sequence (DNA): TGTGCCAGCAGCTTCGGTCGGTCCAATGAGCAGTTCTTC. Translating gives CASSFGRSNEQFF.

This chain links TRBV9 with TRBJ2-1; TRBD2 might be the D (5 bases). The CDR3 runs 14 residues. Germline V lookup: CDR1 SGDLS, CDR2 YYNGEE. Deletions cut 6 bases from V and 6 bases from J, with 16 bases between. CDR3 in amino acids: CASTHTDGVNEQFF. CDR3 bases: TGTGCCAGCACCCACACGGACGGGGTCAATGAGCAGTTCTTC.

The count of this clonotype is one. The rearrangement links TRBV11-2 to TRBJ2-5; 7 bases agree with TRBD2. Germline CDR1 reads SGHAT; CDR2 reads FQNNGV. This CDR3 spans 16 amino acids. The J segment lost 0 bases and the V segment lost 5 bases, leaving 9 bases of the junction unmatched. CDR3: CASSRAGRPYQETQYF. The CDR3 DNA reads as TGTGCCAGCAGCCGAGCGGGGCGGCCGTACCAAGAGACCCAGTACTTC.

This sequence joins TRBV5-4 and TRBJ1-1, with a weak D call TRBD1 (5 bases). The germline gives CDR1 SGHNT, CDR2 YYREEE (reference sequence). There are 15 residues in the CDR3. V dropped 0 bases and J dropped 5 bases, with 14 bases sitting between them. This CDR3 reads CASSLEGTRATEAFF. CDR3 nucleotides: TGTGCCAGCAGCTTGGAAGGGACCCGCGCAACTGAAGCTTTCTTT.

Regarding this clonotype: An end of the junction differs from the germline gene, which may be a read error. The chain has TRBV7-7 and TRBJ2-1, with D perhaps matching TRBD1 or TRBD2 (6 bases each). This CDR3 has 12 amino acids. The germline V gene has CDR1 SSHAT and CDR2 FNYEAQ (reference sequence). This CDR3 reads CASSLGGGEQFF. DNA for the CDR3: TGTGCTAGCAGCTTAGGAGGGGGTGAGCAGTTCTTC.

The CDR3 is CSVEGGFGQPQHF. The CDR3 DNA reads TGCAGCGTTGAAGGGGGGTTTGGGCAGCCCCAGCATTTT. The genes are TRBV29-1 and TRBJ1-5, with a weak D call TRBD1 (5 bases). There are 13 residues in the CDR3. The V end lost 1 base, the J end lost 7 bases, and 11 bases lay between the germline ends. Germline V gene lookup returns CDR1 SQVTM and CDR2 ANQGSEA.

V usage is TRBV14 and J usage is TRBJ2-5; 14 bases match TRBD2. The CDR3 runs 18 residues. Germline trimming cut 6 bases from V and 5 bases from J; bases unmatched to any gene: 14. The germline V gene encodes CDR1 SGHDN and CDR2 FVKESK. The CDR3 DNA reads TGTGCCAGCAGTCGATTGACTAGCGGGAGGGGGAACATGGAGACCCAGTACTTC. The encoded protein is CASSRLTSGRGNMETQYF.

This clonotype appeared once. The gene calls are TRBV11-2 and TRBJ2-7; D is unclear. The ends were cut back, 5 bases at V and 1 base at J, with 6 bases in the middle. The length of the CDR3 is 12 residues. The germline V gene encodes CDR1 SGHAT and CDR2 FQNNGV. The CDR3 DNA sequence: TGTGCCAGCAGCCACGATTCCTACGAGCAGTACTTC. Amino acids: CASSHDSYEQYF.

This CDR3 is CASSLVGGYTEAFF. The CDR3 DNA sequence: TGTGCCAGCAGCTTAGTTGGCGGATACACTGAAGCTTTCTTT. This chain connects TRBV7-9 to TRBJ1-1; D unresolved. The V gene's germline CDR1 is SEHNR and CDR2 FQNEAQ (reference sequence). V lost 1 base and J lost 3, with 9 bases in between. CDR3 length: 14 residues.

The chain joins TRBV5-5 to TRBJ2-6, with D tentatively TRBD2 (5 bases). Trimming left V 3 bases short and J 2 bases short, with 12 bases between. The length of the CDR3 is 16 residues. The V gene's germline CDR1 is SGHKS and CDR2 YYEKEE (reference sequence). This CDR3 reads CASSSRTGTGANVLTF. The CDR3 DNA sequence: TGTGCCAGCAGCTCCCGGACGGGGACTGGGGCCAACGTCCTGACTTTC.

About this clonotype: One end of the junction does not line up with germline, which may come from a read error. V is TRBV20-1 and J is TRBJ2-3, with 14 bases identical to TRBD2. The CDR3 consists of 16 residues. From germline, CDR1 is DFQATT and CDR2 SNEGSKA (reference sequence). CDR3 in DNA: TGCAGTGTAGGGACTAGCGGGAGCCCCAGCACAGACACGCAGTATTTT. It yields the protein CSVGTSGSPSTDTQYF.

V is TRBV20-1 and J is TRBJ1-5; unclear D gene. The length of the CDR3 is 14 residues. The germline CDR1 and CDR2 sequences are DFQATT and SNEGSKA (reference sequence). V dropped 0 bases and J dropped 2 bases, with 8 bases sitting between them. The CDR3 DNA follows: TGCAGTGCTAGAGAGTCCGGGGGCAATCAGCCCCAGCATTTT. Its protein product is CSARESGGNQPQHF.

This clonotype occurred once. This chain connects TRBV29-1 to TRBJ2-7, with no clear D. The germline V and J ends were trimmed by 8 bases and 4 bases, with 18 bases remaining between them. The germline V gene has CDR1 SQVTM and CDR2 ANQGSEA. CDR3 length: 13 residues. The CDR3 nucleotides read TGCAGCCCCGGTCCTCGGGCATGTTACGAGCAGTACTTC. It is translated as CSPGPRACYEQYF.

The CDR3 DNA sequence: TGTGCCAGTAGTACAAGCGGACAGGCGGGCACTGAAGCTTTCTTT. It codes for CASSTSGQAGTEAFF. The chain carries TRBV19 and TRBJ1-1, with TRBD1 matching 7 bases. Germline-derived CDR1 and CDR2 are LNHDA and SQIVND (reference sequence). The junction had 9 bases not matched to a gene; V was cut back by 4 bases and J by 4 bases. The CDR3 is 15 residues long.

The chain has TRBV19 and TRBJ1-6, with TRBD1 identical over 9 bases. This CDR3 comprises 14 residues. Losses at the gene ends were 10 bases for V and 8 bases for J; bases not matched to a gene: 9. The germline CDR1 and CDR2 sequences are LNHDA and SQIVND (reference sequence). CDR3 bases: TGTGCCACGCAGGGGACAGGGCGGGATTCACCCCTCCACTTT. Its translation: CATQGTGRDSPLHF.

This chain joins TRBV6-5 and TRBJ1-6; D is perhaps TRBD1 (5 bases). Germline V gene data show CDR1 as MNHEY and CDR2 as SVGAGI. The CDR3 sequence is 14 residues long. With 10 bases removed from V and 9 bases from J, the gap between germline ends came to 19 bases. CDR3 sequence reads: CAIRTGTPFSPLHF. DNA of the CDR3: TGTGCCATCCGCACCGGGACTCCTTTTTCACCCCTCCACTTT.

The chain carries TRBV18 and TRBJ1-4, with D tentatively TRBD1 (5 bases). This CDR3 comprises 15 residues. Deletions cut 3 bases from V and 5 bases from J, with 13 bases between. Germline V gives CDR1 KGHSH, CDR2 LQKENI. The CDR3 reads CASSPRGGYNEKLFF. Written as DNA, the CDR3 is TGTGCCAGCTCACCTCGGGGGGGATACAATGAAAAACTGTTTTTT.

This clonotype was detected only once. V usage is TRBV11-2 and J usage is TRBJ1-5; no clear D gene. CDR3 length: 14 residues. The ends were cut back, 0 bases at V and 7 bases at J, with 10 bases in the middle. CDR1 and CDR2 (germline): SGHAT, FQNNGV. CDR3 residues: CASSLDRVSQPQHF. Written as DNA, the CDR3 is TGTGCCAGCAGCTTAGATCGGGTTAGCCAGCCCCAGCATTTT.